The rows below give T cell receptor beta chains drawn from one sample of a study of T cells in Graves' hyperthyroidism and ophthalmopathy. Each CDR3 protein is one row after TCRdb ran MiXCR on the multiplex PCR reads. The data hold fewer than 750,000 distinct CDR3 sequences, with roughly 14% observed a single time. Input material: blood. All receptors come from a woman between 40 and 50 years old with Graves' ophthalmopathy. The CDR3 runs from the conserved cysteine through the conserved F or W. The D gene is left open where the match is weak. Only part of the rows carry a size: once, few, many, or a class if the clone is expanded.

v_gene: TRBV19
abundance: few
j_gene: TRBJ1-3
d_gene: TRBD1
CDR3nt: TGTGCCAGTGAACTTGGACAGGGGGAGAGCTCTGGAAACACCATATATTTT
CDR3aa: CASELGQGESSGNTIYF

v_gene: TRBV12-3/TRBV12-4
abundance: many
j_gene: TRBJ2-5
d_gene: -
CDR3nt: TGTGCCAGCAGTTTATTAGGGATAGAGACCCAGTACTTC
CDR3aa: CASSLLGIETQYF

v_gene: TRBV4-2
abundance: few
j_gene: TRBJ2-7
d_gene: TRBD2
CDR3nt: TGTGCCAGCAGCCAAGATAGAACTAGCGGGAGTCTCTACGAGCAGTACTTC
CDR3aa: CASSQDRTSGSLYEQYF

v_gene: TRBV28
abundance: few
j_gene: TRBJ1-2
d_gene: TRBD1
CDR3nt: TGTGCCAGCGGACAGGGGGCATATGGCTACACCTTC
CDR3aa: CASGQGAYGYTF

v_gene: TRBV19
abundance: many
j_gene: TRBJ2-6
d_gene: -
CDR3nt: TGTGCCAGTAGTACTGGGGCCAACGTCCTGACTTTC
CDR3aa: CASSTGANVLTF

v_gene: TRBV5-1
abundance: -
j_gene: TRBJ2-3
d_gene: TRBD1
CDR3nt: TGCGCCAGCAGCTTGACAGGGGATATAATAGATACGCAGTATTTT
CDR3aa: CASSLTGDIIDTQYF

v_gene: TRBV28
abundance: many
j_gene: TRBJ1-2
d_gene: -
CDR3nt: TGTGCCAGCAGCTCAGGCGCGGGTCACTATGGCTACACCTTC
CDR3aa: CASSSGAGHYGYTF

v_gene: TRBV6-1
abundance: many
j_gene: TRBJ1-1
d_gene: -
CDR3nt: TGTGCCAGCAGTGAACTACTGGGGACTGAAGCTTTCTTT
CDR3aa: CASSELLGTEAFF

v_gene: TRBV10-3
abundance: -
j_gene: TRBJ2-7
d_gene: -
CDR3nt: TGTGCCAACCGCGGACAAACGGGCTACGAGCAGTACTTC
CDR3aa: CANRGQTGYEQYF

v_gene: TRBV7-9
abundance: few
j_gene: TRBJ2-1
d_gene: TRBD1
CDR3nt: TGTGCCAGCAGGCAGGGGGCTTTCGAGCAGTTCTTC
CDR3aa: CASRQGAFEQFF

v_gene: TRBV5-1
abundance: few
j_gene: TRBJ2-2
d_gene: TRBD1
CDR3nt: TGCGCCAGCAGCTCACCCCCGGGACAGGTGACCGGGGAGCTGTTTTTT
CDR3aa: CASSSPPGQVTGELFF

v_gene: TRBV19
abundance: many
j_gene: TRBJ1-1
d_gene: -
CDR3nt: TGTGCCAGTAGTATAAGGGTCGGCGGGGGAAGGAACACTGAAGCTTTCTTT
CDR3aa: CASSIRVGGGRNTEAFF

v_gene: TRBV3-1
abundance: -
j_gene: TRBJ2-5
d_gene: -
CDR3nt: TGTGCCAGCAGCCACCGCGGAGGGGTACAAGAGACCCAGTACTTC
CDR3aa: CASSHRGGVQETQYF

v_gene: TRBV6-1
abundance: -
j_gene: TRBJ2-4
d_gene: TRBD2
CDR3nt: TGTGCCAGCGGGAACCTGGGGGAGGGGGCCAAAAACATTCAGTACTTC
CDR3aa: CASGNLGEGAKNIQYF

v_gene: TRBV19
abundance: many
j_gene: TRBJ1-5
d_gene: TRBD1
CDR3nt: TGTGCCAGTAGTTTCGGGACAGGAGGTAATCAGCCCCAGCATTTT
CDR3aa: CASSFGTGGNQPQHF

v_gene: TRBV6-5
abundance: many
j_gene: TRBJ2-7
d_gene: -
CDR3nt: TGTGCCAGCAGTTACTCGCACAGGCTAACCTACGAGCAGTACTTC
CDR3aa: CASSYSHRLTYEQYF

v_gene: TRBV30
abundance: many
j_gene: TRBJ1-2
d_gene: -
CDR3nt: TGTGCCTGGAGTGTATATTCCTGGGGCTACACCTTC
CDR3aa: CAWSVYSWGYTF

v_gene: TRBV27
abundance: -
j_gene: TRBJ2-5
d_gene: TRBD2
CDR3nt: TGTGCCAGCAGGGACGGGGGGTATGAGACCCAGTACTTC
CDR3aa: CASRDGGYETQYF

v_gene: TRBV27
abundance: many
j_gene: TRBJ2-7
d_gene: -
CDR3nt: TGTGCCAGCAGTCCAGCTCTCTCCTCGAGCTCCTACGAGCAGTACTTC
CDR3aa: CASSPALSSSSYEQYF

v_gene: TRBV7-9
abundance: many
j_gene: TRBJ2-5
d_gene: -
CDR3nt: TGTGCCAGCAGCTTGCCGGCCGGGACAAAGGGGGAGACCCAGTACTTC
CDR3aa: CASSLPAGTKGETQYF

v_gene: TRBV28
abundance: -
j_gene: TRBJ2-5
d_gene: -
CDR3nt: TGTGCCAGCAGTTTAGGTACTCGGTATATTAAACAAGAGACCCAGTACTTC
CDR3aa: CASSLGTRYIKQETQYF

v_gene: TRBV29-1
abundance: many
j_gene: TRBJ1-1
d_gene: -
CDR3nt: TGCAGCGTTGACGGCGGGAAGCCTGAAGCTTTCTTT
CDR3aa: CSVDGGKPEAFF

v_gene: TRBV5-1
abundance: few
j_gene: TRBJ2-2
d_gene: -
CDR3nt: TGCGCCAGCAGCGGATCGGGGAACACCGGGGAGCTGTTTTTT
CDR3aa: CASSGSGNTGELFF

v_gene: TRBV7-2
abundance: many
j_gene: TRBJ2-7
d_gene: -
CDR3nt: TGTGCCAGCAGCTTGCTAAGCGGGTTCTCCTACGAGCAGTACTTC
CDR3aa: CASSLLSGFSYEQYF

v_gene: TRBV29-1
abundance: many
j_gene: TRBJ2-5
d_gene: TRBD2
CDR3nt: TGCAGCGTTGAATTTTTAACTAGCGGAGAAGAGACCCAGTACTTC
CDR3aa: CSVEFLTSGEETQYF

v_gene: TRBV5-1
abundance: many
j_gene: TRBJ2-7
d_gene: -
CDR3nt: TGCGCCAGCAGAGTACTACCCGGGTACGAGCAGTACTTC
CDR3aa: CASRVLPGYEQYF

v_gene: TRBV7-2
abundance: few
j_gene: TRBJ2-5
d_gene: -
CDR3nt: TGTGCCAGCAGCTCCACGGGCCTAGCGACCCAGGGGACCCAGTACTTC
CDR3aa: CASSSTGLATQGTQYF

v_gene: TRBV11-2
abundance: many
j_gene: TRBJ2-7
d_gene: -
CDR3nt: TGTGCCAGCAGTTTCACAAGGGCGTCCTCCTACGAGCAGTACTTC
CDR3aa: CASSFTRASSYEQYF

v_gene: TRBV15
abundance: few
j_gene: TRBJ2-7
d_gene: -
CDR3nt: TGTGCCACCAGCGAAAACACCTTCGAGCAGTACTTC
CDR3aa: CATSENTFEQYF

v_gene: TRBV19
abundance: -
j_gene: TRBJ1-2
d_gene: -
CDR3nt: TGTGCCAGTAGTCCCGGGACTGGAGCTGGGTATGGCTACACCTTC
CDR3aa: CASSPGTGAGYGYTF

v_gene: TRBV28
abundance: -
j_gene: TRBJ2-5
d_gene: TRBD1
CDR3nt: TGTGCCAGCAGTCCCTCGACAGGGGCCTGGCCCGGGACCCAGTACTTC
CDR3aa: CASSPSTGAWPGTQYF

v_gene: TRBV24-1
abundance: -
j_gene: TRBJ2-5
d_gene: -
CDR3nt: TGTGCCACCAGTGCAGCAGGGGACCAAGAGACCCAGTACTTC
CDR3aa: CATSAAGDQETQYF

v_gene: TRBV12-3/TRBV12-4
abundance: -
j_gene: TRBJ1-2
d_gene: -
CDR3nt: TGTGCCAGCAGTTTTCTTAGGAGAAACTATGGCTACACCTTC
CDR3aa: CASSFLRRNYGYTF

v_gene: TRBV20-1
abundance: -
j_gene: TRBJ2-7
d_gene: TRBD1
CDR3nt: TGCAGTGCCCGGGACAGCTACTACGAGCAGTACTTC
CDR3aa: CSARDSYYEQYF

v_gene: TRBV28
abundance: many
j_gene: TRBJ2-7
d_gene: -
CDR3nt: TGTGCCAGCAGTTTAGGTGTCCGGAGCTCCTACGAGCAGTACTTC
CDR3aa: CASSLGVRSSYEQYF

v_gene: TRBV5-1
abundance: many
j_gene: TRBJ1-5
d_gene: -
CDR3nt: TGCGCCAGCAGCTTGGCCGGCGATAGCAATCAGCCCCAGCATTTT
CDR3aa: CASSLAGDSNQPQHF

v_gene: TRBV3-1
abundance: few
j_gene: TRBJ2-2
d_gene: -
CDR3nt: TGTGCCAGCAGCGTACTTACTTATCCAAACACCGGGGAGCTGTTTTTT
CDR3aa: CASSVLTYPNTGELFF

v_gene: TRBV4-2
abundance: few
j_gene: TRBJ2-5
d_gene: TRBD2
CDR3nt: TGTGCCAGCAGCCAAGAGCTAGCGGGAGGACTACAAGAGACCCAGTACTTC
CDR3aa: CASSQELAGGLQETQYF

v_gene: TRBV28
abundance: many
j_gene: TRBJ1-1
d_gene: -
CDR3nt: TGTGCCAGCAGGAATGACGGTAAAGCTTTCTTT
CDR3aa: CASRNDGKAFF

v_gene: TRBV4-3
abundance: many
j_gene: TRBJ2-2
d_gene: -
CDR3nt: TGCGCCAGCAGCCAGAGCGGAAACACCGGGGAGCTGTTTTTT
CDR3aa: CASSQSGNTGELFF

v_gene: TRBV29-1
abundance: many
j_gene: TRBJ1-2
d_gene: -
CDR3nt: TGCAGCGTCCGAAGGGGCGATTATGGCTACACCTTC
CDR3aa: CSVRRGDYGYTF

v_gene: TRBV12-3/TRBV12-4
abundance: many
j_gene: TRBJ1-2
d_gene: TRBD1
CDR3nt: TGTGCCAGCAGTCCAGGGGGCGCCGAGGTTGGCTACACCTTC
CDR3aa: CASSPGGAEVGYTF

v_gene: TRBV11-2
abundance: many
j_gene: TRBJ1-1
d_gene: -
CDR3nt: TGTGCCAGCAGCTTTTGGGGCACTGAAGCTTTCTTT
CDR3aa: CASSFWGTEAFF

v_gene: TRBV10-2
abundance: few
j_gene: TRBJ2-5
d_gene: TRBD1
CDR3nt: TGCGCCAGCAGTGAGTTCTGGGACAGGGAATACCAAGAGACCCAGTACTTC
CDR3aa: CASSEFWDREYQETQYF

v_gene: TRBV6-5
abundance: many
j_gene: TRBJ1-2
d_gene: -
CDR3nt: TGTGCCAGCAGTTACGCGTCGGGGCGAATGAACTATGGCTACACCTTC
CDR3aa: CASSYASGRMNYGYTF

v_gene: TRBV28
abundance: many
j_gene: TRBJ2-7
d_gene: TRBD1
CDR3nt: TGTGCCGGGACAGGGATGGGCTACGAGCAGTACTTC
CDR3aa: CAGTGMGYEQYF

v_gene: TRBV5-1
abundance: few
j_gene: TRBJ2-5
d_gene: TRBD2
CDR3nt: TGCGCCAGCAGCTTGGGCTCTAGCGGGTCCCAAGAGACCCAGTACTTC
CDR3aa: CASSLGSSGSQETQYF

v_gene: TRBV2
abundance: many
j_gene: TRBJ2-2
d_gene: TRBD2
CDR3nt: TGTGCCAGCAGGACTAGCTACACCGGGGAGCTGTTTTTT
CDR3aa: CASRTSYTGELFF

v_gene: TRBV7-9
abundance: many
j_gene: TRBJ2-5
d_gene: -
CDR3nt: TGTGCCAGCAGCTTAGCGGCGTCGGGGACCCAGTACTTC
CDR3aa: CASSLAASGTQYF